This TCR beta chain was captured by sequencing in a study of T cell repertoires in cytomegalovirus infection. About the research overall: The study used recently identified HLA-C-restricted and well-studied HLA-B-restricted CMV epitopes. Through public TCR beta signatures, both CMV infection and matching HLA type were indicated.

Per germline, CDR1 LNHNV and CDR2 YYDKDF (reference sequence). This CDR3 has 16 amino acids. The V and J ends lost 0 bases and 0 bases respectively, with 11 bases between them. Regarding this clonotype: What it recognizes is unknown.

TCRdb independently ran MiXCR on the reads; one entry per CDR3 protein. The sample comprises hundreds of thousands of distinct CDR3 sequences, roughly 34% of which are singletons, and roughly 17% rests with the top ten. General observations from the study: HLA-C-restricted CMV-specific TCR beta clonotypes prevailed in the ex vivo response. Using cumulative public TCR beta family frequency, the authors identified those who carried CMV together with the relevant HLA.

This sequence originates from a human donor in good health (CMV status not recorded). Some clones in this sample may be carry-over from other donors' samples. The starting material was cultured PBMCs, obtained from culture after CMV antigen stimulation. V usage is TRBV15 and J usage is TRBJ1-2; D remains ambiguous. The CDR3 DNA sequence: TGTGCCACCAGCAGAGATTTAGCAGTAACTAACTATGGCTACACCTTC. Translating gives CATSRDLAVTNYGYTF. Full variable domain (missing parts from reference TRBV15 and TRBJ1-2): DAMVIQNPRYQVTQFGKPVTLSCSQTLNHNVMYWYQQKSSQAPKLLFHYYDKDFNNEADTPDNFQSRRPNTSFCFLDIRSPGLGDTAMYLCATSRDLAVTNYGYTFGSGTRLTVV.